This entry lists 20 T cell receptor beta chains sequenced from one sample in a study of regulatory T cells in long-lasting Graves disease. Investigators prepared the TCR beta libraries by applying iRepertoire HTBI primers and Arm-PCR of CDR3 regions. Via MiXCR, TCRdb re-called the multiplex PCR reads, giving one row per CDR3 protein. The data show some 450,000 distinct CDR3 sequences, about a sixth seen once. The time point was: newly diagnosed GD, antithyroid drugs for less than 3 months. The TCR library was prepared using RNA isolated from PBMCs. The data also belong to a second study, concerning T cells in Graves' hyperthyroidism and ophthalmopathy.

This specimen consisted of peripheral blood mononuclear cells (PBMCs), obtained at new diagnosis, from a patient treated with antithyroid drugs. The receptor source for this set is a woman in her thirties with Graves disease.

The rearrangement joins TRBV10-2 to TRBJ2-7; TRBD2 matches at 10 bases. V shed 4 bases and J 3 bases; nucleotides not matched to a gene: 6. Germline CDR1 WSHSY, CDR2 SAAADI. This CDR3 contains 15 residues. CDR3 residues: CASSGRASGSYEQYF. DNA for the CDR3: TGCGCCAGCAGTGGAAGGGCTAGCGGGAGCTACGAGCAGTACTTC.

This clonotype was counted many times. The CDR3 coding sequence is TGTGCCAGCAGTTACCAGGGAGCGGGATGGGGCCAAGAGACCCAGTACTTC. It translates to CASSYQGAGWGQETQYF. This chain links TRBV6-9 with TRBJ2-5, with 7 nucleotides matching TRBD2. Germline loops: CDR1 MNHGY, CDR2 SVAAGI. V dropped 3 bases and J dropped 1; count of bases not matched to a gene: 11. The CDR3 loop spans 17 amino acids.

This clonotype was seen only a few times. V usage is TRBV15 and J usage is TRBJ2-3; D remains ambiguous. Trimming pared 4 bases from V and 5 bases from J, leaving 16 bases between. In germline, CDR1 is LNHNV, CDR2 YYDKDF (reference sequence). The CDR3 has 15 residues. The CDR3 loop reads CATSIRIQGIDTQYF. CDR3 DNA sequence: TGTGCCACCAGCATCCGCATCCAAGGGATAGATACGCAGTATTTT.

Many counts were recorded for this clonotype. A read error may produce the germline difference seen at one junction end. The genes are TRBV7-9 and TRBJ2-7, with no clear D. The CDR3 is 14 amino acids. Germline CDR1 is SEHNR and CDR2 is FQNEAQ (reference sequence). The CDR3 DNA is TGTGCCAGCAGCTTACCGGGCCAGCAGAACGAACAGTACTTC. This sequence encodes CASSLPGQQNEQYF. Based on the CDR3 plus reference TRBV7-9 and TRBJ2-7, the full variable domain is DTGVSQNPRHKITKRGQNVTFRCDPISEHNRLYWYRQTLGQGPEFLTYFQNEAQLEKSRLLSDRFSAERPKGSFSTLEIQRTEQGDSAMYLCASSLPGQQNEQYFGPGTRLTVT.

At least ten counts were recorded for this clonotype. The chain uses TRBV11-3 and TRBJ2-2; 11 bases map to TRBD2. CDR1 is SGHNT and CDR2 is YENEEA in the germline V gene. V trimming: 2 bases; J trimming: 4 bases; junction bases outside the gene matches: 3. This CDR3 region has 16 residues. CDR3 sequence: CASSLLAGGITGELFF. CDR3 nucleotides: TGTGCCAGCAGCTTACTAGCGGGAGGAATCACCGGGGAGCTGTTTTTT.

This chain joins TRBV7-9 and TRBJ1-3; the D gene is possibly TRBD1 (5 bases). V was cut by 8 bases and J by 4 bases, with 12 bases left in between. CDR3 length: 13 amino acids. Germline loops: CDR1 SEHNR, CDR2 FQNEAQ (reference sequence). The DNA for the CDR3 is TGTGCCAGCGGGCAGGGAGCCGGAAACACCATATATTTT. It encodes CASGQGAGNTIYF.

This clonotype came up many times. In DNA, the CDR3 is TGTGCCAGCAGCCGGGATCCTGATTACGAGCAGTACTTC. Amino acid sequence: CASSRDPDYEQYF. This chain connects TRBV28 to TRBJ2-7; tentative D call: TRBD2 (5 bases). V lost 6 bases and J lost 4, with 13 bases in between. CDR3 length: 13 residues. The germline gives CDR1 MDHEN, CDR2 SYDVKM.

The genes are TRBV2 and TRBJ1-2; 9 nucleotides align to TRBD1. This CDR3 is built from 15 residues. The germline V gene encodes CDR1 SNHLY and CDR2 FYNNEI. The V and J ends lost 5 bases and 7 bases, in that order; junction bases with no gene match: 11. The CDR3, as DNA: TGTGCCAGCAGTTTATCCGGGACAGGGTATTTTGGCTACACCTTC. Translation: CASSLSGTGYFGYTF.

This clonotype was seen at least ten times. The genes are TRBV5-1 and TRBJ2-3; 7 nucleotides agree with TRBD1. The J call is doubtful: the DNA matches TRBJ2-5 better. The CDR3 has 16 residues. CDR1 and CDR2 (germline): SGHRS, YFSETQ. The DNA for the CDR3 is TGCGCCAGCAGCAGGGACAGCTCACCTCAGAGGATGACCCAGTACTTC. This gives the protein CASSRDSSPQRMTQYF.

At least ten counts were recorded for this clonotype. The chain uses TRBV28 and TRBJ2-7; unclear D gene. The CDR3 spans 15 residues. Per germline, CDR1 MDHEN and CDR2 SYDVKM. Trimming pared 3 bases from V and 0 bases from J, leaving 12 bases between. The chain's CDR3 is CASSFGDLPSYEQYF. In nucleotides, the CDR3 is TGTGCCAGCAGTTTTGGGGATCTCCCCTCCTACGAGCAGTACTTC.

At least ten counts were recorded for this clonotype. The chain couples TRBV12-3 or TRBV12-4 to TRBJ2-2; no definite D call. The CDR3 covers 18 residues. The ends were cut back, 3 bases at V and 2 bases at J, with 19 bases in the middle. CDR3 amino acids: CASSLRKNRWGNTGELFF. The CDR3 DNA sequence: TGTGCCAGCAGTTTGCGAAAGAATAGGTGGGGTAACACCGGGGAGCTGTTTTTT.

The table lists this clonotype with many counts. CDR3 in DNA: TGTGCCAGCAGTCTCAGCGGTTTTAGCTCCTACGAGCAGTACTTC. It yields the protein CASSLSGFSSYEQYF. This chain links TRBV28 with TRBJ2-7; D perhaps matches TRBD2 (5 bases). The CDR3 is 15 amino acids. The ends were cut back, 5 bases at V and 0 bases at J, with 14 bases in the middle. CDR1 MDHEN and CDR2 SYDVKM come from the germline V gene.

This clonotype was counted at least ten times. The chain has TRBV6-5 and TRBJ2-7, with 7 bases aligning to TRBD2. J was trimmed by 4 bases and V by 3 bases; bases with no gene match: 9. The germline CDR1 and CDR2 sequences are MNHEY and SVGAGI. The CDR3 contains 15 residues. The CDR3 DNA sequence: TGTGCCAGCAGTTATCCGGGAGGAACGGGGTACGAGCAGTACTTC. Its translation: CASSYPGGTGYEQYF.

This clonotype has a single count. This chain joins TRBV28 and TRBJ2-7, with 13 bases identical to TRBD2. Germline V gene sequence: CDR1 MDHEN, CDR2 SYDVKM. The CDR3 runs 17 residues. J lost 7 bases, V lost 1 base, and 10 bases had no gene match. The CDR3 DNA reads TGTGCCAGCAGTTTATTTGTGACTAGCGGGAGGCGTAATGAGCAGTACTTC. Translation gives CASSLFVTSGRRNEQYF.

This clonotype has a handful of counts. The chain combines TRBV3-1 with TRBJ1-3; D gene ambiguous. Germline V gives CDR1 LGHDT, CDR2 YNNKEL (reference sequence). V lost 4 bases, J lost 1 base, and 17 bases lay in between. The CDR3 consists of 17 residues. The CDR3 reads CASSPAGMARSGNTIYF. The CDR3 coding sequence is TGTGCCAGCAGCCCGGCCGGCATGGCACGATCTGGAAACACCATATATTTT.

This clonotype was seen at least ten times. The chain combines TRBV30 with TRBJ1-1, with D hard to call. The ends were cut back, 4 bases at V and 6 bases at J, with 24 bases in the middle. This CDR3 has 16 amino acids. Germline loops: CDR1 GTSNPN, CDR2 SVGIG (reference sequence). CDR3 residues: CAWKGRPGLVGPEAFF. The CDR3 bases are TGTGCCTGGAAAGGACGACCAGGTCTGGTTGGCCCTGAAGCTTTCTTT.

This clonotype came up many times. This chain links TRBV6-5 with TRBJ2-1, with a tentative D call TRBD2 (5 bases). The germline V gene has CDR1 MNHEY and CDR2 SVGAGI. V shed 2 bases and J shed 9 bases, with 11 bases lying between them. This CDR3 is built from 13 residues. DNA for the CDR3: TGTGCCAGCAGTTACAAGAGGGAAGGTGAGCAGTTCTTC. Translating it yields CASSYKREGEQFF.

This clonotype was counted many times. The chain couples TRBV7-2 to TRBJ1-5; D gene ambiguous. The CDR3 has 15 amino acids. The germline V gene encodes CDR1 SGHTA and CDR2 FQGNSA. V was cut by 0 bases and J by 0 bases, with 6 bases left in between. In nucleotides, the CDR3 is TGTGCCAGCAGCTTAGCGATAAATAGCAATCAGCCCCAGCATTTT. This sequence encodes CASSLAINSNQPQHF.

As regards this clonotype: A clone one base away is much larger, so this may be a read error. This chain uses TRBV6-2 or TRBV6-3 with TRBJ2-1, with TRBD1 matching over 8 bases. The J call is in doubt because the DNA end fits TRBJ2-5 better. CDR1 is MNHEY and CDR2 is SVGEGT in the germline V gene. CDR3 length: 13 residues. This chain's CDR3 is CGSSGQGWETQYF. In DNA, the CDR3 is TGTGGCAGCAGCGGACAGGGTTGGGAGACCCAGTACTTC.

This clonotype has a count of ten or more. The chain links TRBV20-1 to TRBJ2-7; TRBD1 aligns across 9 bases. Germline V gene lookup returns CDR1 DFQATT and CDR2 SNEGSKA (reference sequence). Trimming cost V 3 bases and J 5 bases; bases outside gene matches: 2. The CDR3 sequence is 12 residues long. The CDR3, as DNA: TGCAGTGCTAGCAGGACAGGGGACGAGCAGTACTTC. This codes for CSASRTGDEQYF.